The TCR beta chain under discussion was sequenced for a study of blood T cell repertoires in COVID-19. Whole-study context: COVID-19 samples, acute and convalescent, were from the United States, Italy and Spain. T cells, B-cell-depleted T cells, or PBMCs supplied cDNA or gDNA.

The CDR3 is made up of 15 amino acids. V was pared by 5 bases and J by 3 bases, with 5 bases of the junction left unmatched. Looked up from germline, CDR1 is LNHDA and CDR2 is SQIVND (reference sequence). Assay used: immunoSEQ multiplex PCR; TCRdb lists only in-frame clones, some missing. The top ten hold roughly 1.4% of the sample, which has 400,000 to 500,000 clones, 70% to 90% seen once. The sequence came from a woman in her twenties or thirties with active or convalescent COVID-19. V gene TRBV19 combines with J gene TRBJ2-1; 9 bases fit TRBD1. The specimen sequenced was peripheral blood. For the CDR3, the DNA is TGTGCCAGTAGTTACGGGACAGGGTTCTACAATGAGCAGTTCTTC. The encoded protein is CASSYGTGFYNEQFF.